Below, 30 T cell receptor beta chains from the same sample are listed, as sequenced in a study of blood T cells in healthy people across ages. It was with a sample-barcoded 5' primer and a J-beta primer mix that a second PCR of roughly 6 to 12 cycles was run. Via MiXCR, TCRdb re-called the 5' RACE reads, giving one row per CDR3 protein. Found here are some 900,000 distinct CDR3 sequences, more than 25% of them singletons; the top ten hold approximately 15%. The sequenced material came from blood. Source of these receptors: a woman of 80 years or more in good health.

The chain links TRBV5-1 to TRBJ2-7; D is perhaps TRBD1 (5 bases). V shed 4 bases and J shed 2 bases, with 19 bases lying between them. This CDR3 has 16 amino acids. Germline-derived CDR1 and CDR2 are SGHRS and YFSETQ. The CDR3 DNA reads TGCGCCAGCAGCCCGTCGAGTGGCGACAGAGCCTACGAGCAGTACTTC. Translated, it gives CASSPSSGDRAYEQYF.

This clonotype came up a few times. The chain employs TRBV4-1 and TRBJ1-1, with TRBD1 as a possible D gene (5 bases). CDR1 is MGHRA, CDR2 YSYEKL, per germline. The CDR3 length is 15 residues. V was trimmed by 4 bases and J by 3 bases, leaving 15 bases between them. As DNA, the CDR3 is TGCGCCAGCAGCCCGGGCGTGGGGGTGGACACTGAAGCTTTCTTT. Translating it yields CASSPGVGVDTEAFF.

This clonotype was observed many times. The chain has TRBV7-2 and TRBJ2-2, with 9 bases fitting TRBD2. This CDR3 has 16 amino acids. Losses at the gene ends were 5 bases for V and 6 bases for J; bases not matched to a gene: 10. Germline-derived CDR1 and CDR2 are SGHTA and FQGNSA. CDR3 in DNA: TGTGCCAGCAGCCGGCGGGGGGGGGGTTCTTCCGGGGAGCTGTTTTTT. This encodes CASSRRGGGSSGELFF.

This clonotype was found many times. This chain joins TRBV9 and TRBJ2-7, with a tentative D call TRBD1 (5 bases). This CDR3 contains 15 residues. The V end lost 0 bases, the J end lost 0 bases, and 10 bases lay between the germline ends. CDR1 and CDR2 from the germline V gene are SGDLS and YYNGEE. This CDR3 is CASSVGQMSSYEQYF. The DNA for the CDR3 is TGTGCCAGCAGCGTAGGACAGATGAGCTCCTACGAGCAGTACTTC.

The chain recombines TRBV27 with TRBJ2-7; D ambiguous. The J call may not be correct, given that the DNA end is closer to TRBJ2-5. Germline CDR1 reads MNHEY; CDR2 reads SMNVEV (reference sequence). This CDR3 region has 12 residues. Here the CDR3 DNA reads TGTGCCAGCGGCAATAGAGGAGAGACCCAGTACTTC. Translated, it gives CASGNRGETQYF.

This clonotype was seen many times. The chain combines TRBV7-2 with TRBJ2-7; D gene uncertain. V shed 4 bases and J shed 7 bases, with 14 bases lying between them. From germline, CDR1 is SGHTA and CDR2 FQGNSA. CDR3 length: 13 residues. DNA for the CDR3: TGTGCCAGCAGCTCCAGACCCTGGGAAGAGCAGTACTTC. Encoded protein: CASSSRPWEEQYF.

This clonotype occurred a few times. V and J are TRBV29-1 and TRBJ1-2; possibly TRBD1 for D (5 bases). The CDR3 totals 14 residues. V lost 2 bases and J 4 bases, leaving 14 bases between the germline ends. Germline assignment: CDR1 SQVTM and CDR2 ANQGSEA. The CDR3 nucleotides read TGCAGCGTTGAAAGGGCAGGGAGCTCCTATGGCTACACCTTC. It codes for CSVERAGSSYGYTF.

Regarding this clonotype: A much larger clone is a single base away; this may be a read error. The chain carries TRBV7-8 and TRBJ2-3; the match to TRBD2 covers 12 bases. The germline V gene encodes CDR1 SGHVS and CDR2 FQNEAQ. There are 17 residues in the CDR3. The CDR3: CTSSLDLAGGNTDTQYF. The CDR3 DNA is TGTACCAGCAGCTTAGATCTAGCGGGGGGGAACACAGATACGCAGTATTTT. Variable domain in full (rest from reference TRBV7-8 and TRBJ2-3): GAGVSQSPRYKVAKRGQDVALRCDPISGHVSLFWYQQALGQGPEFLTYFQNEAQLDKSGLPSDRFFAERPEGSVSTLKIQRTQQEDSAVYLCTSSLDLAGGNTDTQYFGPGTRLTVL.

This clonotype was observed a handful of times. The chain combines TRBV14 with TRBJ2-5, with D perhaps matching TRBD1 (6 bases). V dropped 6 bases and J dropped 5 bases, with 13 bases sitting between them. CDR1 is SGHDN and CDR2 is FVKESK in the germline V gene. The length of the CDR3 is 13 residues. This CDR3 is CASSPDRWETQYF. The CDR3, as DNA: TGTGCCAGCAGTCCCGACAGGTGGGAGACCCAGTACTTC.

This clonotype has only one observation. J is TRBJ1-2 and V is TRBV24-1, with a weak D call TRBD1 (6 bases). The ends were cut back, 4 bases at V and 8 bases at J, with 19 bases in the middle. CDR3 length: 15 amino acids. Per germline, CDR1 KGHDR and CDR2 SFDVKD. CDR3 sequence: CATSDRDRPRGGYTF. CDR3 DNA: TGTGCCACCAGTGACCGGGACCGACCAAGGGGGGGCTACACCTTC.

This clonotype has more than one count but fewer than ten. A read error may be the cause here, since a much bigger clone is one base away. This chain uses TRBV7-2 with TRBJ2-5, with TRBD1 as a possible D gene (5 bases). The CDR3 extends over 14 amino acids. Trimming removed 2 bases from V and 0 bases from J, with 7 bases in between. From germline, CDR1 is SGHTA and CDR2 FQGNSA. The CDR3 nucleotides read TGTACCAGCAGCTTATCAGGGTACCAAGAGACCCAGTACTTC. The encoded protein is CTSSLSGYQETQYF.

This clonotype occurred many times. The CDR3 reads CASSPFSGDYNEQFF. In DNA, the CDR3 is TGTGCCAGCAGCCCGTTCAGCGGGGACTACAATGAGCAGTTCTTC. The chain links TRBV7-9 to TRBJ2-1; 7 nucleotides align to TRBD2. The CDR3 totals 15 residues. V shed 5 bases and J 3 bases; nucleotides not matched to a gene: 7. From germline, CDR1 is SEHNR and CDR2 FQNEAQ (reference sequence).

There are many counts of this clonotype. The chain carries TRBV6-5 and TRBJ2-7, with TRBD2 matching over 8 bases. Trimming at V came to 2 bases and at J to 4 bases, leaving 7 bases not matched to a gene. Looked up from germline, CDR1 is MNHEY and CDR2 is SVGAGI. This CDR3 has 15 residues. As DNA, the CDR3 is TGTGCCAGCAGTTACGCGCCCAGCGGGAGTTACGAGCAGTACTTC. This encodes CASSYAPSGSYEQYF.

This clonotype was detected a few times. This chain joins TRBV10-3 and TRBJ2-3; D remains unclear. This CDR3 is built from 12 residues. Trimming shortened V by 3 bases and J by 7 bases, and 8 bases separated the two germline ends. Germline assignment: CDR1 ENHRY and CDR2 SYGVKD. As DNA, the CDR3 is TGTGCCATCAGTGAATCGCTAAATACGCAGTATTTT. Amino acid sequence: CAISESLNTQYF.

This clonotype was picked up a small number of times. At one boundary the junction diverges from the germline segment, which might be a read error. V and J are TRBV11-2 and TRBJ2-2; the match to TRBD2 covers 9 bases. Per germline, CDR1 SGHAT and CDR2 FQNNGV. The CDR3 totals 15 residues. The CDR3 is CASSLLAGRTGERFF. CDR3 sequence (DNA): TGTGCCAGCAGCTTGCTAGCGGGGAGGACCGGGGAGCGGTTTTTT.

The chain couples TRBV20-1 to TRBJ1-5; 8 bases align to TRBD1. The CDR3 contains 14 residues. Germline CDR1 is DFQATT and CDR2 is SNEGSKA (reference sequence). The CDR3 region is CHPRQGYDNQPQHF. Here the CDR3 DNA reads TGCCACCCTCGACAGGGGTACGACAATCAGCCCCAGCATTTT.

Ten or more counts support this clonotype. The chain couples TRBV28 to TRBJ1-6; TRBD1 might be the D (5 bases). With 6 bases removed from V and 6 bases from J, the gap between germline ends came to 9 bases. Per germline, CDR1 MDHEN and CDR2 SYDVKM. CDR3 length equals 13 residues. Here the CDR3 reads CASRQGSNSPLHF. The CDR3 bases are TGTGCCAGCAGGCAGGGAAGTAATTCACCCCTCCACTTT.

V usage is TRBV7-8 and J usage is TRBJ2-6, with D uncertain. V was cut by 5 bases and J by 2 bases, with 25 bases left in between. The CDR3 runs to 20 residues. The V gene's germline CDR1 is SGHVS and CDR2 FQNEAQ. The CDR3 coding sequence is TGTGCCAGCAGCCTGCGCCGTCCGGGCCTTGATACTACTGGGGCCAACGTCCTGACTTTC. Protein sequence: CASSLRRPGLDTTGANVLTF.

About this clonotype: A read error is possible here, since a much larger clone lies one base away. The chain carries TRBV7-6 and TRBJ1-1; D gene ambiguous. CDR3 size: 15 residues. Germline V gene data show CDR1 as SGHVS and CDR2 as FNYEAQ. In nucleotides, the CDR3 is TGTGCCGGCAGCTTAGATCCGGGGAAGGGCACTGAAGCTTTCTTT. Translated, it gives CAGSLDPGKGTEAFF.

Worth noting for this clonotype: The junction departs from the called germline gene at one end, perhaps through a read error. The CDR3 DNA sequence: TGTGCCGGCAGTTATACCGGGACGAGAAGTGTGGACAATGAGCAGTTCTTC. It specifies CAGSYTGTRSVDNEQFF. This chain uses TRBV6-5 with TRBJ2-1; D may correspond to TRBD1 or TRBD2 (5 bases each). CDR1 MNHEY and CDR2 SVGAGI come from the germline V gene. This CDR3 has 17 residues.

On this clonotype itself: Being one base from a much bigger clone, this may be a read error. The chain is built from TRBV7-6 and TRBJ2-1; 9 bases fit TRBD2. CDR1 and CDR2 from the germline V gene are SGHVS and FNYEAQ. The CDR3 is 16 residues long. CDR3 in amino acids: CASRLAGSGGYNEQFF. CDR3 DNA: TGTGCCAGCCGCTTAGCGGGTAGCGGGGGTTACAATGAGCAGTTCTTC.

In this sample, this clonotype turned up many times. This chain uses TRBV2 with TRBJ2-4, with 7 positions matching TRBD1. Germline V gives CDR1 SNHLY, CDR2 FYNNEI. The CDR3 consists of 14 residues. Losses at the gene ends were 8 bases for V and 14 bases for J; bases not matched to a gene: 18. CDR3 sequence reads: CASGGDGTAPFEYF. The CDR3 nucleotides are TGTGCCAGCGGGGGCGACGGGACAGCCCCTTTTGAGTACTTC.

Remarks on this clonotype: A read error is possible here, since a much larger clone lies one base away. This chain links TRBV7-2 with TRBJ2-5; D unresolved. The J call may be mistaken, given a closer DNA end match to TRBJ2-7. Germline V gives CDR1 SGHTA, CDR2 FQGNSA. The CDR3 spans 12 residues. The CDR3 region has the DNA TGTGCCAGCAGTTCCCTAGGTCCCGAGCAGTACTTC. Translation: CASSSLGPEQYF.

The table lists this clonotype with many counts. V usage is TRBV20-1 and J usage is TRBJ2-3; 7 bases align to TRBD1. Germline V gives CDR1 DFQATT, CDR2 SNEGSKA (reference sequence). The CDR3 is 15 residues long. V dropped 0 bases and J dropped 6; count of bases not matched to a gene: 9. The CDR3 bases are TGCAGTGCTAGAGATCCGCGACAGGGACGGGATACGCAGTATTTT. Its translation: CSARDPRQGRDTQYF.

This clonotype was counted between two and nine times. The chain employs TRBV7-2 and TRBJ1-5; D is perhaps TRBD1 (6 bases). Germline V gene data show CDR1 as SGHTA and CDR2 as FQGNSA. The CDR3 covers 14 residues. The V gene lost 2 bases and the J gene lost 6 bases, with 11 bases spanning the gap. The CDR3 region has the DNA TGTGCCAGCAGCTTAAGACAGGTCGCTCAGCCCCAGCATTTT. Its translation: CASSLRQVAQPQHF.

This clonotype has a count of ten or more. The V gene is TRBV25-1, the J gene TRBJ2-3; 11 bases map to TRBD2. Germline CDR1 reads MGHDK; CDR2 reads SYGVNS. The CDR3 extends over 16 amino acids. Trimming at V came to 2 bases and at J to 1 base, leaving 2 bases not matched to a gene. The CDR3 DNA follows: TGTGCCAGCAGTGAACCGGGACTAGCGGGCACAGATACGCAGTATTTT. It is translated as CASSEPGLAGTDTQYF.

The chain uses TRBV5-6 and TRBJ1-2, with D possibly matching TRBD1 (6 bases). The CDR3 length is 15 residues. CDR1 SGHDT and CDR2 YYEEEE come from the germline V gene. The V end lost 4 bases, the J end lost 6 bases, and 19 bases lay between the germline ends. CDR3 DNA sequence: TGTGCCAGCAGCGGGCTGGTCAGGGGAGGGGATGGCTACACCTTC. Protein: CASSGLVRGGDGYTF. Supplemented by reference TRBV5-6 and TRBJ1-2, the full variable domain reads DAGVTQSPTHLIKTRGQQVTLRCSPKSGHDTVSWYQQALGQGPQFIFQYYEEEERQRGNFPDRFSGHQFPNYSSELNVNALLLGDSALYLCASSGLVRGGDGYTFGSGTRLTVV.

This clonotype was detected many times. The chain couples TRBV7-2 to TRBJ2-5; no clear D. Trimming cost V 3 bases and J 2 bases, with 7 bases left between them. Germline V gene lookup returns CDR1 SGHTA and CDR2 FQGNSA. The CDR3 length is 13 residues. CDR3 residues: CASSFFNQETQYF. CDR3 bases: TGTGCCAGCAGCTTCTTTAATCAAGAGACCCAGTACTTC.

The sample holds many counts of this clonotype. The V gene is TRBV7-2, the J gene TRBJ1-2, with D unclear. The CDR3 has 15 amino acids. The germline V and J ends were trimmed by 2 bases and 0 bases, with 10 bases remaining between them. In germline, CDR1 is SGHTA, CDR2 FQGNSA. The CDR3 here is CASSLIGKTNYGYTF. The CDR3 DNA reads as TGTGCCAGCAGCTTAATTGGCAAAACTAACTATGGCTACACCTTC.

The table lists this clonotype with many counts. V gene TRBV7-9 combines with J gene TRBJ2-3; the match to TRBD1 covers 8 bases. CDR1 and CDR2 (germline): SEHNR, FQNEAQ (reference sequence). Trimming cost V 5 bases and J 4 bases; bases outside gene matches: 8. The CDR3 totals 15 residues. In nucleotides, the CDR3 is TGTGCCAGCAGCCTAGGACAGGGAGGTGCAGATACGCAGTATTTT. This sequence encodes CASSLGQGGADTQYF.